Each of the 9 T cell receptor beta chains below was sequenced from the same sample in a study of T-cell reconstitution after alpha-beta-depleted transplantation in children. Construction of the TCRbeta library involved unique molecular identifiers. TCRdb reprocessed the PCR reads via MiXCR and lists one record per CDR3 protein. The table lists a few hundred thousand distinct CDR3 sequences, approximately 20% of them singletons. Sequencing used PBMCs from the stem cell graft donor, obtained from the stem cell graft. The receptors here all came from a human donor who donated a stem cell graft to a child with acute lymphoblastic leukemia.

This clonotype turned up a few times. The chain is built from TRBV5-1 and TRBJ1-2; no firm D call. The CDR3 is 13 residues long. Germline lookup yields CDR1 SGHRS and CDR2 YFSETQ. The germline V and J ends were trimmed by 4 bases and 4 bases, with 11 bases remaining between them. The CDR3 DNA follows: TGCGCCAGCAGCCCTCGGGCCCCCTATGGCTACACCTTC. Its translation is CASSPRAPYGYTF.

This chain joins TRBV12-3 or TRBV12-4 and TRBJ2-1; D could derive from TRBD1 or TRBD2 (5 bases each). The CDR3 spans 14 residues. The V end was cut by 7 bases, the J end by 3 bases, with 13 bases between. CDR3 amino acids: CASTLGDSYNEQFF. The CDR3 region has the DNA TGTGCCAGCACCCTGGGAGACAGCTACAATGAGCAGTTCTTC.

The J gene is TRBJ1-1, the V gene TRBV19; 7 bases agree with TRBD1. Trimming cost V 4 bases and J 0 bases; bases outside gene matches: 5. CDR3 length equals 15 residues. Germline V CDR1 and CDR2: LNHDA, SQIVND (reference sequence). The CDR3 DNA sequence: TGTGCCAGTAGTACGCGACAGGGAATGAACACTGAAGCTTTCTTT. Translating gives CASSTRQGMNTEAFF.

The chain carries TRBV9 and TRBJ2-1, with D possibly matching TRBD1 (5 bases). CDR3 length: 14 residues. Looked up from germline, CDR1 is SGDLS and CDR2 is YYNGEE. The germline V and J ends were trimmed by 0 bases and 9 bases, with 13 bases remaining between them. Here the CDR3 reads CASSVGSQGPEQFF. The CDR3 region has the DNA TGTGCCAGCAGCGTAGGATCCCAGGGCCCTGAGCAGTTCTTC.

The rearrangement joins TRBV5-5 to TRBJ1-1, with a tentative D call TRBD1 (5 bases). The V end lost 4 bases, the J end lost 5 bases, and 24 bases lay between the germline ends. Germline lookup yields CDR1 SGHKS and CDR2 YYEKEE (reference sequence). CDR3 length: 17 residues. This chain's CDR3 is CASSPEGPAGMGTEAFF. Here the CDR3 DNA reads TGTGCCAGCAGCCCCGAGGGGCCGGCAGGGATGGGGACTGAAGCTTTCTTT.

This clonotype was detected a few times. The junction and the germline gene differ at one end; a read error may be behind it. The V and J genes are TRBV12-3 or TRBV12-4 and TRBJ2-3; 11 bases are a match to TRBD2. CDR3 length equals 14 residues. DNA for the CDR3: TGTGCCAGCAGATTAGCGGGAGGGGTAGATACGCAGTATTTT. Translating gives CASRLAGGVDTQYF.

The chain recombines TRBV20-1 with TRBJ1-4; D not resolved. Trimming left V 1 base short and J 5 bases short, with 20 bases between. Germline loops: CDR1 DFQATT, CDR2 SNEGSKA (reference sequence). CDR3 length: 17 amino acids. CDR3 bases: TGCAGTGCTAGAGTCCCACCTGGGCGGATTCCGAATGAAAAACTGTTTTTT. Its translation: CSARVPPGRIPNEKLFF.

This clonotype was seen more than once but under ten times. This chain joins TRBV7-9 and TRBJ1-2; D unclear. V lost 5 bases and J 3 bases, leaving 16 bases between the germline ends. Germline CDR1 and CDR2: SEHNR and FQNEAQ (reference sequence). CDR3 length equals 15 residues. CDR3 DNA: TGTGCCAGCAGCCCGCCCCAAGGCTTGGACTATGGCTACACCTTC. This gives the protein CASSPPQGLDYGYTF.

The J gene is TRBJ2-7, the V gene TRBV12-3 or TRBV12-4, with 8 bases matching TRBD2. V shed 7 bases, J shed 4 bases, and the junction held 9 bases outside the gene matches. This CDR3 has 14 residues. DNA of the CDR3: TGTGCCAGCACCTCTCGGGGGGGTGAGTACGAGCAGTACTTC. It is translated as CASTSRGGEYEQYF.